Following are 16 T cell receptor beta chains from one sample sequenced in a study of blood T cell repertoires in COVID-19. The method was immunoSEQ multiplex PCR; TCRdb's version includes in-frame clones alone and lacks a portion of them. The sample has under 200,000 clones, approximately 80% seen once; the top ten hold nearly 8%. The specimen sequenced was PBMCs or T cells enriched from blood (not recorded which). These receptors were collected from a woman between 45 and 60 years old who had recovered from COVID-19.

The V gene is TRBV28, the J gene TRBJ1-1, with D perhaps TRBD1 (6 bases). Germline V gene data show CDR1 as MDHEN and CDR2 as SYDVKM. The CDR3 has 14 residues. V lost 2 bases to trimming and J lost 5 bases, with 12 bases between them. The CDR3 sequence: CASSLGTQGTEAFF. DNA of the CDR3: TGTGCCAGCAGTTTAGGGACGCAGGGGACTGAAGCTTTCTTT.

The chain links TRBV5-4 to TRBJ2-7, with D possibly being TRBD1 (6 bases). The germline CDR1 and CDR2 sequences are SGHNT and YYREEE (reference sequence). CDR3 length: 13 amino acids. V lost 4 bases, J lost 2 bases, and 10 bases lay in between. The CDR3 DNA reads TGTGCCAGCAGCCGCAGGGGCACCTACGAGCAGTACTTC. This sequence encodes CASSRRGTYEQYF.

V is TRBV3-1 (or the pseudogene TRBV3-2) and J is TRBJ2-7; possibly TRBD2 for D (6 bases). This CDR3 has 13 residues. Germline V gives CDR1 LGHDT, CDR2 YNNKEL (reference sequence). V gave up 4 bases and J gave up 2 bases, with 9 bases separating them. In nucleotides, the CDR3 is TGTGCCAGCAGCCTAGCGGATACCTACGAGCAGTACTTC. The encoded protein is CASSLADTYEQYF.

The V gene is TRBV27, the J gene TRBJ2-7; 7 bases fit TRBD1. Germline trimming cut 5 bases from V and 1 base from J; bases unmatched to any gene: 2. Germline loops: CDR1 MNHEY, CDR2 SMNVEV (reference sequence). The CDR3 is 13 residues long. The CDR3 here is CASSVDRSYEQYF. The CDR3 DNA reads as TGTGCCAGCAGTGTGGACAGGTCCTACGAGCAGTACTTC.

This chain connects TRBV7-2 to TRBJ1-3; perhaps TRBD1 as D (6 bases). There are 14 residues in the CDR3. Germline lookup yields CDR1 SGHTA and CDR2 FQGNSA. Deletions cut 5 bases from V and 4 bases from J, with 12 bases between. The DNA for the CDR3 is TGTGCCAGCAGCCCACAGGGTTCCGGAAACACCATATATTTT. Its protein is CASSPQGSGNTIYF.

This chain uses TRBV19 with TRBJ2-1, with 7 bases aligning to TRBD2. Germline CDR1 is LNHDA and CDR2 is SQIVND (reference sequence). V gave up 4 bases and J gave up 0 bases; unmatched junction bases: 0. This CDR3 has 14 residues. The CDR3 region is CASSSGSSYNEQFF. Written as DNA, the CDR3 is TGTGCCAGTAGTAGCGGGAGCTCCTACAATGAGCAGTTCTTC.

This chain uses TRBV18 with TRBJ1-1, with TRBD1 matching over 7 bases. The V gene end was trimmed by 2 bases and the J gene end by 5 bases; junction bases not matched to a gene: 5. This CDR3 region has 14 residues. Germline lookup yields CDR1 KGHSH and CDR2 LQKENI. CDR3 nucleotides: TGTGCCAGCTCACCAGACAGGGAGTGGACTGAAGCTTTCTTT. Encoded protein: CASSPDREWTEAFF.

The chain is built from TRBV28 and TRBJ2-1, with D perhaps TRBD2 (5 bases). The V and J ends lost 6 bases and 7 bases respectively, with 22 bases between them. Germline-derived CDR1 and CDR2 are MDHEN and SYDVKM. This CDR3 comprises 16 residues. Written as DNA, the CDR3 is TGTGCCAGCAGGAGTGGGCTAGCACGAGGCAAGAATGAGCAGTTCTTC. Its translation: CASRSGLARGKNEQFF.

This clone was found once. The CDR3 DNA follows: TGTGCCAGCAGCCAACCATACAATGAGCAGTTCTTC. Amino acids: CASSQPYNEQFF. The rearrangement links TRBV3-1 (or the pseudogene TRBV3-2) to TRBJ2-1; D uncertain. CDR1 is LGHDT and CDR2 is YNNKEL in the germline V gene (reference sequence). V shed 2 bases and J shed 4 bases, with 3 bases lying between them. The CDR3 spans 12 residues.

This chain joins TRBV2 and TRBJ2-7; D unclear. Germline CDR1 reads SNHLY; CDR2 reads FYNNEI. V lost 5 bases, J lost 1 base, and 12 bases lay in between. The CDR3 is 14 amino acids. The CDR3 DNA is TGTGCCAGCAGTCCAATGTTAGTTTCCTACGAGCAGTACTTC. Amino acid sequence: CASSPMLVSYEQYF.

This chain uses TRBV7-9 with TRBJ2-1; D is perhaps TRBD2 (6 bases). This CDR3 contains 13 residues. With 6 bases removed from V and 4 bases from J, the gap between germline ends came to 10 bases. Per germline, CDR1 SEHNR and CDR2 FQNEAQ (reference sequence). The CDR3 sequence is CASSYSGYNEQFF. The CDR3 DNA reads TGTGCCAGCAGTTATAGCGGATACAATGAGCAGTTCTTC.

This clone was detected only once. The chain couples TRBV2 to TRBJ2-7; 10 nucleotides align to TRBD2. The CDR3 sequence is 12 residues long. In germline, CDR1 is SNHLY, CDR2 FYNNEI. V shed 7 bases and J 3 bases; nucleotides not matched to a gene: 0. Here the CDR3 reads CASKREGYEQYF. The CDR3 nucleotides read TGTGCCAGCAAGCGGGAGGGCTACGAGCAGTACTTC.

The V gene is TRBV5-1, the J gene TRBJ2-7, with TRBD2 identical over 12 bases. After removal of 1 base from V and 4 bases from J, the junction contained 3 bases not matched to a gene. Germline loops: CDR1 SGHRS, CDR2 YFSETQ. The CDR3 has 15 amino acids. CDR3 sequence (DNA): TGCGCCAGCAGCTTGACTAGCGGGGGGAGGTACGAGCAGTACTTC. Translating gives CASSLTSGGRYEQYF.

This chain's CDR3 is CATARAYEQYF. The DNA of the CDR3 is TGCGCCACCGCCAGGGCCTACGAGCAGTACTTC. The V and J genes are TRBV10-1 and TRBJ2-7; D is perhaps TRBD1 (5 bases). The ends were cut back, 10 bases at V and 2 bases at J, with 9 bases in the middle. Germline CDR1 is WNHNN and CDR2 is SYGVQD (reference sequence). The CDR3 consists of 11 residues.

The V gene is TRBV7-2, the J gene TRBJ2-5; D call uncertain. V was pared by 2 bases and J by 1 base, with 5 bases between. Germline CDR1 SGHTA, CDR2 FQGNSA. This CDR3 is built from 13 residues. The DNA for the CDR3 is TGTGCCAGCAGCTTAAACATCCAAGAGACCCAGTACTTC. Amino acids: CASSLNIQETQYF.

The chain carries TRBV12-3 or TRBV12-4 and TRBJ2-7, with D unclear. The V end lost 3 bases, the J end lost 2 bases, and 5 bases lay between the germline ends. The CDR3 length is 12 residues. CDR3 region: CASSFRTYEQYF. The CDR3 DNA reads TGTGCCAGCAGTTTCAGGACCTACGAGCAGTACTTC.